One and the same sample provided the 9 T cell receptor beta chains below, sequenced in a study of OX40 agonist ivuxolimab in advanced cancers. Here immunoSEQ multiplex PCR was the method, and the copy in TCRdb shows in-frame clones only, minus some. Found here are around 71,000 clones, approximately 90% of them singletons; the top ten hold 1.1%. Sequencing was performed on CD4+ or CD8+ T cells sorted from blood, taken in a trial of the OX40 agonist ivuxolimab. The receptors originated from an adult with an advanced solid tumor such as melanoma, head and neck, liver or kidney cancer.

This rearrangement joins TRBV18 to TRBJ1-1, with D maybe TRBD1 (5 bases). The germline V gene has CDR1 KGHSH and CDR2 LQKENI. The CDR3 covers 13 residues. V lost 4 bases, J lost 1 base, and 7 bases lay in between. The CDR3 coding sequence is TGTGCCAGCTCACAAGGACAGAACACTGAAGCTTTCTTT. Translation: CASSQGQNTEAFF.

CDR3 sequence (DNA): TGCGCCAGCAGCCGCAGGGACACGGCCTACGAGCAGTACTTC. This codes for CASSRRDTAYEQYF. The chain carries TRBV5-1 and TRBJ2-5; a weak D match, TRBD1 (6 bases). The J call may be wrong; the DNA end is better matched by TRBJ2-7. The germline CDR1 and CDR2 sequences are SGHRS and YFSETQ. The CDR3 has 14 amino acids.

The rearrangement links TRBV7-2 to TRBJ2-1; possible D gene TRBD1, 5 bases. CDR1 SGHTA and CDR2 FQGNSA come from the germline V gene. Trimming cost V 5 bases and J 5 bases, with 22 bases left between them. There are 17 residues in the CDR3. CDR3 loop: CASSPTHGVRVNNEQFF. For the CDR3, the DNA is TGTGCCAGCAGCCCTACGCATGGGGTCAGGGTAAACAATGAGCAGTTCTTC.

The V and J genes are TRBV25-1 and TRBJ1-4, with D maybe TRBD1 (5 bases). The germline gives CDR1 MGHDK, CDR2 SYGVNS. This CDR3 region has 13 residues. With 5 bases removed from V and 8 bases from J, the gap between germline ends came to 12 bases. DNA of the CDR3: TGTGCCAGCAGTATAGCAGGGAGGGAAAAACTGTTTTTT. Amino acids: CASSIAGREKLFF. Combining the CDR3 with reference TRBV25-1 and TRBJ1-4 gives the whole variable domain EADIYQTPRYLVIGTGKKITLECSQTMGHDKMYWYQQDPGMELHLIHYSYGVNSTEKGDLSSESTVSRIRTEHFPLTLESARPSHTSQYLCASSIAGREKLFFGSGTQLSVL.

The rearrangement joins TRBV7-3 to TRBJ2-5; possibly TRBD1 or TRBD2 for D (6 bases each). The CDR3 length is 14 residues. Trimming pared 5 bases from V and 2 bases from J, leaving 12 bases between. Germline lookup yields CDR1 SGHTA and CDR2 FQGTGA. The CDR3 DNA follows: TGTGCCAGCAGCGCGGGACACCGACAAGAGACCCAGTACTTC. Translating it yields CASSAGHRQETQYF.

This chain uses TRBV9 with TRBJ1-2; D possibly corresponds to TRBD1 (6 bases). Trimming stripped 0 bases from V and 0 bases from J, with 12 bases between. Germline loops: CDR1 SGDLS, CDR2 YYNGEE. The CDR3 is 16 amino acids. The CDR3 DNA follows: TGTGCCAGCAGCGTAGGTCCAGGGGTCTCTAACTATGGCTACACCTTC. It translates to CASSVGPGVSNYGYTF.

This chain connects TRBV9 to TRBJ2-6, with D unclear. Trimming cost V 4 bases and J 0 bases, with 14 bases left between them. This CDR3 has 17 residues. Germline V CDR1 and CDR2: SGDLS, YYNGEE. CDR3 DNA sequence: TGTGCCAGCAGCCCCCCCGGGTTGATCTCTGGGGCCAACGTCCTGACTTTC. It is translated as CASSPPGLISGANVLTF.

The J gene is TRBJ1-2, the V gene TRBV27, with D perhaps matching TRBD1 (5 bases). V gave up 3 bases and J gave up 4 bases, with 9 bases separating them. Per the germline V gene, CDR1 is MNHEY and CDR2 is SMNVEV (reference sequence). The CDR3 is 13 residues long. CDR3 in amino acids: CASSFRQGYGYTF. The CDR3 DNA reads as TGTGCCAGCAGTTTCAGGCAGGGCTATGGCTACACCTTC.

The rearrangement uses TRBV7-7 and TRBJ2-2, with D maybe TRBD1 (5 bases). The CDR3 spans 15 residues. The V and J ends lost 0 bases and 1 base respectively, with 6 bases between them. Per germline, CDR1 SSHAT and CDR2 FNYEAQ (reference sequence). The CDR3 DNA follows: TGTGCCAGCAGCTTAGCCGGACAGAACACCGGGGAGCTGTTTTTT. Amino acids: CASSLAGQNTGELFF.